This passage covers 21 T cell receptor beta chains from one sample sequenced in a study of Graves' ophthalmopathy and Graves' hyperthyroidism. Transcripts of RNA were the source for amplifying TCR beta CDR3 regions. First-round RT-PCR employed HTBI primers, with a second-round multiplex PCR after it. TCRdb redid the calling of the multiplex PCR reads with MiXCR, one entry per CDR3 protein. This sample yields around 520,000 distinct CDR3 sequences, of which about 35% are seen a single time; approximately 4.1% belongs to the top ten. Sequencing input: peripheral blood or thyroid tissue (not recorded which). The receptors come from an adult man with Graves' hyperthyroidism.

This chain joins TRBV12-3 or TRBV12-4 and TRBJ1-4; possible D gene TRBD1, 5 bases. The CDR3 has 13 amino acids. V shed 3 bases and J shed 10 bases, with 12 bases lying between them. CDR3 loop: CASSLGGIGKLFF. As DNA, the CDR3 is TGTGCCAGCAGTTTGGGGGGGATTGGAAAACTGTTTTTT.

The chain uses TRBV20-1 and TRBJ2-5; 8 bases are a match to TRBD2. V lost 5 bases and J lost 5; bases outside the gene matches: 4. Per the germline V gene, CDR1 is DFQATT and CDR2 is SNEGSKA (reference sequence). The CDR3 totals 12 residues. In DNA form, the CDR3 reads TGCAGTGCTGCGGGGGGCCGGGAGACCCAGTACTTC. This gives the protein CSAAGGRETQYF.

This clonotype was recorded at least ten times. CDR3: CASSLDLTGAYQPQHF. As DNA, the CDR3 is TGTGCCAGCAGCTTAGATCTGACAGGAGCGTATCAGCCCCAGCATTTT. The rearrangement uses TRBV7-9 and TRBJ1-5; D perhaps matches TRBD1 (6 bases). V lost 1 base, J lost 5 bases, and 15 bases lay in between. Germline CDR1 reads SEHNR; CDR2 reads FQNEAQ (reference sequence). This CDR3 is 16 amino acids long.

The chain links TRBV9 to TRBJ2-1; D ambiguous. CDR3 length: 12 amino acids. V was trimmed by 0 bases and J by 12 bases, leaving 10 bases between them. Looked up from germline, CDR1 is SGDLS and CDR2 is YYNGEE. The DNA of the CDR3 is TGTGCCAGCAGCGTAGGAACAACGGGGCAGTTCTTC. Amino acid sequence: CASSVGTTGQFF.

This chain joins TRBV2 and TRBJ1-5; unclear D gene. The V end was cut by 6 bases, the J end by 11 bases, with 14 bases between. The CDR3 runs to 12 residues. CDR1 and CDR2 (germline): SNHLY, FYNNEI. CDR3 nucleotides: TGTGCCAGCAGCGACGGAGTGGCGACCCAGCATTTT. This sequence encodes CASSDGVATQHF.

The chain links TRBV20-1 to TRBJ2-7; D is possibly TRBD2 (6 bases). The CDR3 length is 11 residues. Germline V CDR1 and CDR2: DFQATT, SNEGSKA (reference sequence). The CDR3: CSPGEAYEQYF. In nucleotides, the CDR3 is TGCAGCCCCGGGGAGGCCTACGAGCAGTACTTC.

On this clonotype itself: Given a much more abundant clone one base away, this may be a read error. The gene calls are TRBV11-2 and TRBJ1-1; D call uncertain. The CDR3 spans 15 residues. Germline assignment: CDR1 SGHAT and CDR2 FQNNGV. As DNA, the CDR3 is TGTGCCAGCAGCTTAGTCTCATCGAAGAACACTGAAGCTCTCTTT. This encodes CASSLVSSKNTEALF.

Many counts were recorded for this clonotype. The CDR3 bases are TGTGCCAGCAGGGCAGACAGGGCGGGGGGAGAGACCCAGTACTTC. Its protein is CASRADRAGGETQYF. J is TRBJ2-5 and V is TRBV2; D might be TRBD2 (8 bases). Germline V gene data show CDR1 as SNHLY and CDR2 as FYNNEI. The V and J ends lost 6 bases and 4 bases respectively, with 18 bases between them. The CDR3 totals 15 residues. Supplemented by reference TRBV2 and TRBJ2-5, the full variable domain reads EPEVTQTPSHQVTQMGQEVILRCVPISNHLYFYWYRQILGQKVEFLVSFYNNEISEKSEIFDDQFSVERPDGSNFTLKIRSTKLEDSAMYFCASRADRAGGETQYFGPGTRLLVL.

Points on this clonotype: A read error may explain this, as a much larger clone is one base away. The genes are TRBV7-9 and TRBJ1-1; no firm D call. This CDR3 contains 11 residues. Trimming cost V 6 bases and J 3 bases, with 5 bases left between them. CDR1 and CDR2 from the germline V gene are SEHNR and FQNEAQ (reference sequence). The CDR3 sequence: CASSFYTEAFF. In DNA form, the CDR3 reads TGTGCCAGCAGTTTTTACACTGAAGCTTTCTTT.

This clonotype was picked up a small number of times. CDR3 bases: TGTGCCAGTAGTCCCCTAGCGATGCCCTACGAGCAGTACTTC. Translating it yields CASSPLAMPYEQYF. This chain connects TRBV19 to TRBJ2-7, with D possibly TRBD2 on 6 matching bases. The ends were cut back, 5 bases at V and 2 bases at J, with 13 bases in the middle. Germline CDR1 LNHDA, CDR2 SQIVND (reference sequence). This CDR3 comprises 14 residues.

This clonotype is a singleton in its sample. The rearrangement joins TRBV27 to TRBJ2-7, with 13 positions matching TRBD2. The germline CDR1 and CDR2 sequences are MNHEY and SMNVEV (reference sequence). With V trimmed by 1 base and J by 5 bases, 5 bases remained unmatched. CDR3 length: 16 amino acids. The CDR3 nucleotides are TGTGCCAGCAGTTTATTCGGACTAGCGGGAGTTGACGAGCAGTACTTC. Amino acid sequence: CASSLFGLAGVDEQYF.

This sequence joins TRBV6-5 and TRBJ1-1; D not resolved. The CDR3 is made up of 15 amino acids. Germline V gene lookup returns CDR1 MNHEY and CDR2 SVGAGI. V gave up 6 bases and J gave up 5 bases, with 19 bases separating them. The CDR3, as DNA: TGTGCCAGCAGCCTACGTCCGGGTAGTAGGACTGAAGCTTTCTTT. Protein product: CASSLRPGSRTEAFF.

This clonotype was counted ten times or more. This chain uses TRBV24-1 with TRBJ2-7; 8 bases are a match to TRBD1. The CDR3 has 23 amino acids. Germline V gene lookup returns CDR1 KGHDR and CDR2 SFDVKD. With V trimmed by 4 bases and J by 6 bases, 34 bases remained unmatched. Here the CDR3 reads CATSDGTRDRHLGDTTYSGEQYF. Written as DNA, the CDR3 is TGTGCCACCAGTGACGGAACGAGGGACAGGCATCTTGGGGATACTACTTACTCGGGCGAGCAGTACTTC.

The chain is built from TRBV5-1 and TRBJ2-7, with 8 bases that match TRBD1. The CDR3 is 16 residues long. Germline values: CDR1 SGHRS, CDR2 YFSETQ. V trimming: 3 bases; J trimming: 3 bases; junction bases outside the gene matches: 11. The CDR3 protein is CASSSTRTGRNYEQYF. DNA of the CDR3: TGCGCCAGCAGCTCGACCAGGACAGGGCGGAACTACGAGCAGTACTTC.

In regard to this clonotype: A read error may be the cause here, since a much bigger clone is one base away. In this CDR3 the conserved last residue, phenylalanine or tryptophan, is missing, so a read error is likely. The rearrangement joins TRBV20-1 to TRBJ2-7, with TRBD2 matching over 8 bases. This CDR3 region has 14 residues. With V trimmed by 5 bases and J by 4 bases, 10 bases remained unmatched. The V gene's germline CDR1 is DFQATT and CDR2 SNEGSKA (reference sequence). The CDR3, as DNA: TGCAGTGCTTTGGGAGCGGGAGAGGGGTACGAGCAGTACTCC. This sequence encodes CSALGAGEGYEQYS.

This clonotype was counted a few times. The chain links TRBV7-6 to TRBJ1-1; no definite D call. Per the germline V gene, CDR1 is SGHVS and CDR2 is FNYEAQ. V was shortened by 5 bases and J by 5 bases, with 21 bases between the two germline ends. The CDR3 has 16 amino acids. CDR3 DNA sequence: TGTGCCAGCAGCCCATCTGCTGTGCCACCGGGGACTGAAGCTTTCTTT. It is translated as CASSPSAVPPGTEAFF.

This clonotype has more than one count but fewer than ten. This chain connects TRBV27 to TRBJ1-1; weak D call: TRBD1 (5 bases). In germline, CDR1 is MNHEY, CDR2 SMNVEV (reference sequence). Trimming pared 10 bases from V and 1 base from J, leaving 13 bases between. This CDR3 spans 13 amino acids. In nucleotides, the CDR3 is TGTGCCACCCTAGGGGTCGGGAACACTGAAGCTTTCTTT. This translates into CATLGVGNTEAFF.

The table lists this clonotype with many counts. DNA for the CDR3: TGTGCCAGCAGCATCAGCACTGAAGCTTTCTTT. Protein sequence: CASSISTEAFF. The chain recombines TRBV5-8 with TRBJ1-1; D not resolved. CDR1 is SGHTS and CDR2 is YDEGEE in the germline V gene. This CDR3 comprises 11 residues. Trimming left V 4 bases short and J 4 bases short, with 5 bases between.

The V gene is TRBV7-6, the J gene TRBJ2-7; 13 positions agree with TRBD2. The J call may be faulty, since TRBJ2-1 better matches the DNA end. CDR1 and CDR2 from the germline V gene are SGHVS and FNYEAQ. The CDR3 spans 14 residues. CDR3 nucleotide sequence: TGTGCCAGCAGCTTAGGGACTAGCGGGGGCGAGCAGTTCTTC. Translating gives CASSLGTSGGEQFF.

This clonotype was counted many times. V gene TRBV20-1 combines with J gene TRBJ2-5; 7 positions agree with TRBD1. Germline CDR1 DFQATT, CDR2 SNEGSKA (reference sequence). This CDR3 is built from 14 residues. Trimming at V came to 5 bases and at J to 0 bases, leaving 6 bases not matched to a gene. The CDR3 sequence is CSAWDSQYQETQYF. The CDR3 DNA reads TGCAGTGCTTGGGACAGCCAATACCAAGAGACCCAGTACTTC.

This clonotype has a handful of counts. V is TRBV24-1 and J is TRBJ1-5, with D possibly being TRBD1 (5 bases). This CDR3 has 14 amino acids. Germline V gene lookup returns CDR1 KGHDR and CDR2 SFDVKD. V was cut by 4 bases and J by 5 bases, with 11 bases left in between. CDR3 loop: CATSDPGQDQPQHF. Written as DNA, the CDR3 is TGTGCCACCAGTGACCCCGGACAAGATCAGCCCCAGCATTTT.